This entry describes one T cell receptor beta chain. V trimming: 5 bases; J trimming: 0 bases; junction bases outside the gene matches: 7. Germline lookup yields CDR1 SGHAT and CDR2 FQNNGV. The CDR3 has 16 residues. The data stem from a study of blood T cell repertoires in COVID-19. Here immunoSEQ multiplex PCR was the method, and the copy in TCRdb shows in-frame clones only, minus some. This table holds some 150,000 clones, around nine tenths found once. The chain combines TRBV11-2 with TRBJ2-3, with 8 bases aligning to TRBD1. Sample: peripheral blood. The TCR was taken from a woman aged 45 to 65 with active or convalescent COVID-19. The CDR3 loop reads CASSVLTGGSTDTQYF. The CDR3 DNA follows: TGTGCCAGCAGCGTCTTAACAGGGGGGAGCACAGATACGCAGTATTTT.